The sequence of this T cell receptor (beta chain) was determined in a study of breast tumors, draining lymph nodes, adjacent tissues. Study-wide findings and caveats: Tumor T cell lymph node origin was a supported hypothesis, not proven.

Axillary draining lymph nodes of breast cancer patients supplied the node samples. In this sample, this clonotype turned up many times. Antigen unknown. Trimming removed 0 bases from V and 0 bases from J, with 8 bases in between. The CDR3 is 16 residues long. CDR1 and CDR2 from the germline V gene are SGHTA and FQGNSA. TCRdb used MiXCR to reprocess the multiplex PCR reads, holding one entry per CDR3 protein. The table lists over 150,000 distinct CDR3 sequences, about 32% of them singletons. What was sequenced was axillary lymph node tissue. The chain recombines TRBV7-2 with TRBJ2-2; possible D gene TRBD2, 6 bases. This receptor was identified in a female donor with breast cancer. Some clones in this sample may be carry-over from other donors' samples. For the CDR3, the DNA is TGTGCCAGCAGCTTAGCCACGGGAGCGAACACCGGGGAGCTGTTTTTT. This gives the protein CASSLATGANTGELFF.